This record looks at one TCR beta chain sequence and its context. The data were taken from a study of T-cell memory formation after mild COVID-19. The length of the CDR3 is 19 residues. Germline loops: CDR1 ENHRY, CDR2 SYGVKD. The V segment lost 6 bases and the J segment 4 bases; nucleotides outside the gene matches: 19. One entry per CDR3 protein results from TCRdb running MiXCR on the 5' RACE reads. This repertoire shows about 400,000 distinct CDR3 sequences, 16% found once; its top ten account for 20% to 25%. The receptor was derived from a man between 18 and 35 years old who had mild COVID-19 (a few samples of this study predate the infection). Cell type and time point are not known. This chain uses TRBV10-3 with TRBJ2-5; 11 positions match TRBD2. Sequencing was done on a sample of PBMCs or a T cell subset sorted from them (not recorded which). This chain's CDR3 is CAISRTGSGGAEAAETQYF. CDR3 coding DNA: TGTGCCATCAGCCGGACTGGTAGCGGGGGGGCCGAGGCGGCAGAGACCCAGTACTTC.